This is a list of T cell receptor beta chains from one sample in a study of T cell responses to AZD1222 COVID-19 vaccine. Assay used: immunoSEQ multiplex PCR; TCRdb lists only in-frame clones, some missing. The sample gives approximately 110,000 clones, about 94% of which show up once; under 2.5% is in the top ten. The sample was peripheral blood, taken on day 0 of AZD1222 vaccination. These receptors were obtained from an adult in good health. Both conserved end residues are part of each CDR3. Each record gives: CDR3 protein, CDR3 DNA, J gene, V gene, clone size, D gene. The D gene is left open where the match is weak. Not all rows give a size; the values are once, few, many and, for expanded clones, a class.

CSVGAQGQDTQYF	TGCAGCGTAGGGGCCCAAGGTCAAGATACGCAGTATTTT	TRBJ2-3	TRBV29-1	NA	NA
CASSLIDEGAGGYTF	TGTGCCAGCAGCTTAATCGATGAAGGGGCAGGGGGCTACACCTTC	TRBJ1-2	TRBV5-4	once	NA
CAISESNWNQPQHF	TGTGCCATCAGTGAGTCGAACTGGAATCAGCCCCAGCATTTT	TRBJ1-5	TRBV10-3	NA	NA
CASSYSPGVSLHF	TGTGCCAGCAGTTACTCACCAGGGGTATCCCTCCACTTT	TRBJ1-6	TRBV6-5	NA	NA
CASSLSPGVTLGEQYF	TGTGCCAGCAGTTTATCCCCCGGGGTGACCCTTGGGGAGCAGTACTTC	TRBJ2-7	TRBV28	NA	NA
CASSPDWGSYNEQFF	TGTGCCAGCAGCCCCGACTGGGGGTCCTACAATGAGCAGTTCTTC	TRBJ2-1	TRBV7-3	NA	NA
CASSLEVRGVYNEQFF	TGTGCCAGCAGCTTGGAGGTCCGGGGTGTATACAATGAGCAGTTCTTC	TRBJ2-1	TRBV5-5	NA	NA
CATSRDWGFENEQFF	TGTGCCACCAGCAGAGATTGGGGGTTCGAAAATGAGCAGTTCTTC	TRBJ2-1	TRBV15	NA	NA
CASSPGEGNSPLHF	TGTGCCAGCAGCCCCGGAGAGGGTAATTCACCCCTCCACTTT	TRBJ1-6	TRBV7-9	NA	NA
CASSTVGGLSTDTQYF	TGTGCCAGCAGTACCGTGGGGGGCCTAAGCACAGATACGCAGTATTTT	TRBJ2-3	TRBV9	NA	NA
CASRYTGVDAEKLFF	TGTGCCAGCAGGTACACAGGAGTGGACGCGGAAAAACTGTTTTTT	TRBJ1-4	TRBV7-2	few	NA
CASRNQPGPTEGYTF	TGTGCCAGTAGAAACCAACCGGGACCGACCGAGGGCTACACCTTC	TRBJ1-2	TRBV19	once	NA
CASSLATGSDGYTF	TGTGCCAGCAGCTTAGCGACAGGGTCAGATGGCTACACCTTC	TRBJ1-2	TRBV11-2	NA	TRBD1
CASRKDSSYEQYF	TGTGCCAGTAGGAAGGACAGCTCCTACGAGCAGTACTTC	TRBJ2-7	TRBV19	NA	NA
CASSLTLAGVSEQYF	TGTGCCAGCAGCTTAACGCTAGCGGGAGTAAGCGAGCAGTACTTC	TRBJ2-7	TRBV7-3	NA	TRBD2
CASSRAADNEQFF	TGTGCCAGCAGTAGAGCGGCCGACAATGAGCAGTTCTTC	TRBJ2-1	TRBV5-4	NA	NA
CASLDRHNSTDTQYF	TGTGCCAGCCTGGACAGGCACAACAGCACAGATACGCAGTATTTT	TRBJ2-3	TRBV11-3	NA	TRBD1
CASRQGLNEKLFF	TGTGCCAGCAGACAGGGCTTAAATGAAAAACTGTTTTTT	TRBJ1-4	TRBV2	NA	NA
CASSLGLGANEKLFF	TGTGCCAGCAGCTTGGGTTTGGGGGCTAATGAAAAACTGTTTTTT	TRBJ1-4	TRBV5-6	NA	NA
CASSRTSADTQYF	TGTGCCAGCAGCCGTACTAGCGCTGATACGCAGTATTTT	TRBJ2-3	TRBV4-2	NA	TRBD2
CASSPRQGPDTQYF	TGTGCCAGCAGCCCCAGACAGGGCCCAGATACGCAGTATTTT	TRBJ2-3	TRBV7-9	NA	TRBD1
CASSDSIGGIRGYTF	TGTGCCAGCAGTGACTCGATTGGGGGCATTAGGGGCTACACCTTC	TRBJ1-2	TRBV6-4	NA	NA
CASSPNRGRYTDTQYF	TGTGCCAGCAGTCCCAACAGGGGTCGTTACACAGATACGCAGTATTTT	TRBJ2-3	TRBV28	NA	TRBD1
CASSITANTEAFF	TGTGCCAGCAGTATAACGGCTAACACTGAAGCTTTCTTT	TRBJ1-1	TRBV6-4	NA	NA
CASRTEGVRGSPLHF	TGTGCCAGCAGAACAGAGGGTGTGAGGGGCTCACCCCTCCACTTT	TRBJ1-6	TRBV6-5	NA	NA
CASSIGFPEIDGYTF	TGTGCCAGTAGTATAGGCTTTCCAGAAATCGATGGCTACACCTTC	TRBJ1-2	TRBV19	NA	NA
CASSRTTQYNSPLHF	TGTGCCAGCAGCCGTACGACCCAGTATAATTCACCCCTCCACTTT	TRBJ1-6	TRBV7-2	once	NA
CASSLPGAPGAEAFF	TGTGCCAGCAGCTTACCCGGGGCCCCGGGAGCTGAAGCTTTCTTT	TRBJ1-1	TRBV7-9	NA	NA
CSASSGDTEAFF	TGCAGTGCTAGTTCGGGGGACACTGAAGCTTTCTTT	TRBJ1-1	TRBV20-1	once	NA
CASSFGGFGDQPQHF	TGTGCCAGCAGCTTCGGAGGGTTTGGGGATCAGCCCCAGCATTTT	TRBJ1-5	TRBV6-2/TRBV6-3	NA	NA
CASSATGQGAHEQFF	TGTGCCAGCAGCGCGACGGGACAGGGGGCCCATGAGCAGTTCTTC	TRBJ2-1	TRBV4-2	NA	TRBD1
CASSIDRDPQPQHF	TGTGCCAGTAGTATCGACAGGGACCCTCAGCCCCAGCATTTT	TRBJ1-5	TRBV19	NA	TRBD1
CASSLGGNLPGNTIYF	TGTGCCAGCAGTTTAGGAGGGAACCTGCCCGGAAACACCATATATTTT	TRBJ1-3	TRBV28	NA	NA
CASSDSLREKLFF	TGTGCCAGCAGCGACAGCCTGAGAGAAAAACTGTTTTTT	TRBJ1-4	TRBV5-6	NA	NA
CASSFGTGFNEQFF	TGTGCCAGCAGCTTTGGGACGGGCTTCAATGAGCAGTTCTTC	TRBJ2-1	TRBV5-5	NA	NA
CASGPGAAVGTIYF	TGTGCTAGTGGTCCGGGGGCGGCGGTAGGCACCATATATTTT	TRBJ1-3	TRBV12-5	once	NA
CASSLVPGKGYTF	TGTGCCAGCAGCCTGGTCCCGGGGAAGGGCTACACCTTC	TRBJ1-2	TRBV14	NA	NA
CASSPPGGTGELFF	TGCGCCAGCAGCCCCCCCGGGGGAACCGGGGAGCTGTTTTTT	TRBJ2-2	TRBV5-1	NA	NA
CASSITGTGRFGGYTF	TGTGCCAGTAGTATTACCGGGACAGGGAGATTTGGTGGCTACACCTTC	TRBJ1-2	TRBV19	NA	TRBD1
CASSSTVSLTVYEQYF	TGTGCCAGCAGCTCTACTGTATCATTGACCGTGTACGAGCAGTACTTC	TRBJ2-7	TRBV5-5	NA	NA
CASSSLGGEQYF	TGTGCCAGCAGTTCCCTAGGGGGCGAGCAGTACTTC	TRBJ2-7	TRBV27	NA	NA
CASSYVHGETQYF	TGTGCCAGCAGTTACGTACATGGGGAGACCCAGTACTTC	TRBJ2-5	TRBV6-2/TRBV6-3	NA	NA
CSVGAGVGAEAFF	TGCAGCGTTGGGGCGGGGGTTGGCGCTGAAGCTTTCTTT	TRBJ1-1	TRBV29-1	NA	NA
CASSAETGGHTGELFF	TGCGCCAGCAGCGCCGAGACAGGGGGGCACACCGGGGAGCTGTTTTTT	TRBJ2-2	TRBV5-1	NA	TRBD1
CSASVIGDVDQPQHF	TGCAGTGCTAGTGTTATTGGAGACGTCGATCAGCCCCAGCATTTT	TRBJ1-5	TRBV20-1	NA	NA
CASSLGGVTDTQYF	TGTGCCAGCAGTTTAGGAGGGGTCACAGATACGCAGTATTTT	TRBJ2-3	TRBV6-6	NA	NA
CASSIFYRIRPGNTIYF	TGTGCCAGTAGTATTTTTTATCGAATCCGCCCTGGAAACACCATATATTTT	TRBJ1-3	TRBV19	NA	NA
CASSLGQTYYGYTF	TGTGCCAGCAGCTTAGGACAGACCTACTATGGCTACACCTTC	TRBJ1-2	TRBV11-2	NA	NA
CASSLRGTNYEQYF	TGCGCCAGCAGCTTACGAGGGACTAACTACGAGCAGTACTTC	TRBJ2-7	TRBV5-1	NA	TRBD2
CASSLPARNYGYTF	TGTGCCAGCAGCTTACCCGCTAGGAACTATGGCTACACCTTC	TRBJ1-2	TRBV7-9	few	NA
CASSPGTSGTYNEQFF	TGTGCCAGCAGCCCAGGGACTAGCGGGACCTACAATGAGCAGTTCTTC	TRBJ2-1	TRBV7-3	once	TRBD2
CASSERFSYNSPLHF	TGTGCCAGCAGTGAGCGTTTCTCCTATAATTCACCCCTCCACTTT	TRBJ1-6	TRBV6-1	NA	NA
CASSLDWTRGYTF	TGTGCCAGCAGCTTAGATTGGACCCGCGGCTACACCTTC	TRBJ1-2	TRBV7-9	NA	NA